The T cell receptor (beta chain) under discussion was sequenced for a study of OX40 agonist ivuxolimab in advanced cancers. Study details: Ivuxolimab, an antibody acting as an agonist of OX40 (CD134), was used to treat patients. Ivuxolimab was delivered to patients intravenously every 2 weeks at doses spanning 0.01 to 10 mg/kg. Points from the study as a whole: Expanded peripheral T-cell antigen specificity went undetermined.

Patients had blood sampled at baseline and again on cycle 4 day 1 and cycle 7 day 1. Regarding this clone: The antigen remains undetermined.

Trimming shortened V by 5 bases and J by 4 bases, and 9 bases separated the two germline ends. The CDR3 extends over 12 amino acids. Germline CDR1 reads SGHVS; CDR2 reads FQNEAQ. Method: immunoSEQ multiplex PCR; TCRdb's copy keeps in-frame clones and lacks some. Of about 50,000 clones detected, about 92% appear once; the ten largest clones hold over 5%. The J gene is TRBJ2-7, the V gene TRBV7-8; D is uncertain. The sequence came from an adult with an advanced solid tumor such as melanoma, head and neck, liver or kidney cancer. This sample comprised CD4+ or CD8+ T cells sorted from blood, obtained in a trial of the OX40 agonist ivuxolimab. CDR3 coding DNA: TGTGCCAGCAGCCCTGGTTTTTACGAGCAGTACTTC. It yields the protein CASSPGFYEQYF.